The source of this T cell receptor beta chain is a study of CD8+ T cells in alopecia areata. Trimming removed 4 bases at V and 0 bases at J, with 18 bases between. Germline-derived CDR1 and CDR2 are SGHRS and YFSETQ. This CDR3 comprises 17 residues. Treatment specified: oral pan-JAK inhibitor, 5-10 mg twice daily. Extraction of RNA preceded its reverse transcription into cDNA, which served as the sequencing template. Data came from immunoSEQ multiplex PCR; TCRdb stores just in-frame clones and leaves some out. The sample carries about 76,000 clones, around 60% recorded once. The receptor was isolated from a human donor with alopecia areata. Sequences were derived from CD8+ T cells sorted from blood, sampled at week 24, from a patient treated with tofacitinib. The chain links TRBV5-1 to TRBJ2-3, with a possible D match to TRBD1 (7 bases). The CDR3 region has the DNA TGCGCCAGCAGCGGTTTAGCACAGGGGACTAGCACAGATACGCAGTATTTT. Protein product: CASSGLAQGTSTDTQYF.